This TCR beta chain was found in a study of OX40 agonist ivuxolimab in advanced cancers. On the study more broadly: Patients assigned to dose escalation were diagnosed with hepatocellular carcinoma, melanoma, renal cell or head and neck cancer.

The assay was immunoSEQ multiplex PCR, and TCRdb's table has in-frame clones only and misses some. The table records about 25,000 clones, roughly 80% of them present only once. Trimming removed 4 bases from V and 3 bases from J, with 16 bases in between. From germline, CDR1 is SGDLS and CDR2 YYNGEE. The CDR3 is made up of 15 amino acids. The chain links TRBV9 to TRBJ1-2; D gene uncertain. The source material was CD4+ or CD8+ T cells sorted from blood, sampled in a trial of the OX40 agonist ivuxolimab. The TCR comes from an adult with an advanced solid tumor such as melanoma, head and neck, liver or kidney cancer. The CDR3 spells CASSPSGYGHYGYTF. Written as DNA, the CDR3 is TGTGCCAGCAGCCCATCGGGGTACGGGCACTATGGCTACACCTTC.